This TCR beta chain was captured by sequencing in a study of yellow fever vaccine responses in identical twins. Germline V gene lookup returns CDR1 SGHNT and CDR2 YENEEA. The CDR3 consists of 14 residues. Deletions cut 1 base from V and 6 bases from J, with 13 bases between. On this clonotype: As yet, its antigen is unknown.

Study-wide points: Reported findings indicate that twins' vaccine T cell responses seemed partially convergent, partially personalized.

TCRdb independently ran MiXCR on the RT-PCR reads; one entry per CDR3 protein. The table has 30,000 to 40,000 distinct CDR3 sequences, 50% to 75% seen once; the top ten hold over 3.5%. This chain connects TRBV11-3 to TRBJ2-7, with D maybe TRBD2 (5 bases). The TCR sequence derives from a woman aged 18-35 years who received the yellow fever vaccine. The input for sequencing was T cells from blood (PBMCs), unsorted or a sorted subset (not recorded which), taken before or after yellow fever vaccination (not recorded which). CDR3 nucleotides: TGTGCCAGCAGCTTAGGTCGATCAGGACTCGAGCAGTACTTC. Its translation is CASSLGRSGLEQYF.